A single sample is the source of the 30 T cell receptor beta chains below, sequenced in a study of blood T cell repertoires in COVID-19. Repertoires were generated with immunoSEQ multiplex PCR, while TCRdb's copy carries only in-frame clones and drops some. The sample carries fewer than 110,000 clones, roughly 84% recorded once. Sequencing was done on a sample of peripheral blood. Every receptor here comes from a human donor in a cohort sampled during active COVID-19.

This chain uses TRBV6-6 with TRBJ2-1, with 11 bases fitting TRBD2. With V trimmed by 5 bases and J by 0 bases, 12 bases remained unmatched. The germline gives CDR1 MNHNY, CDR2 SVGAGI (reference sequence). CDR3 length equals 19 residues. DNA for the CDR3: TGTGCCAGCAGTCTTACCGGGACTAGCGGCTCGAACTCCTACAATGAGCAGTTCTTC. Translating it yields CASSLTGTSGSNSYNEQFF.

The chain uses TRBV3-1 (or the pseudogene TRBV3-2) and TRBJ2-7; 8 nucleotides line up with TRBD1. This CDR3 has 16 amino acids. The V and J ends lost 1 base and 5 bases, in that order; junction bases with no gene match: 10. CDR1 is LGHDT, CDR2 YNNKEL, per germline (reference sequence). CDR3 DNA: TGTGCCAGCAGCCAAGGGCCAGGGCAGGGGGCGAACGAGCAGTACGTC. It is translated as CASSQGPGQGANEQYV.

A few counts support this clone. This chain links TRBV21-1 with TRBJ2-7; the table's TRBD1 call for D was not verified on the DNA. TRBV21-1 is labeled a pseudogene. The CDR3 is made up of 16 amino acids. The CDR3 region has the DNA TGTGCCAGCAGCCGCCAGGGACAGGGTTCTGCATCCGAGCAGTACGTC. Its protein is CASSRQGQGSASEQYV.

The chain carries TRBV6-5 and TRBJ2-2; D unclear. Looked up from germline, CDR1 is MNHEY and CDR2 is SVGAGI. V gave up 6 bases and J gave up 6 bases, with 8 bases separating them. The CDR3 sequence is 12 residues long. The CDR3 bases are TGTGCCAGCAGGCAAGCCCCCGGGGAGCTGTTTTTT. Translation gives CASRQAPGELFF.

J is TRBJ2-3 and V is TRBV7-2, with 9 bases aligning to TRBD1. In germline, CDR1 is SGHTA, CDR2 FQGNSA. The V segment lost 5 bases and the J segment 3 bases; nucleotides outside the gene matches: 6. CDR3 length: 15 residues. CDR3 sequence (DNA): TGTGCCAGCAGCCCTCGACAGGGGGTGACAGATACGCAGTATTTT. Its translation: CASSPRQGVTDTQYF. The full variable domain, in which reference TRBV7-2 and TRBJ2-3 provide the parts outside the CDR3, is GAGVSQSPSNKVTEKGKDVELRCDPISGHTALYWYRQSLGQGLEFLIYFQGNSAPDKSGLPSDRFSAERTGGSVSTLTIQRTQQEDSAVYLCASSPRQGVTDTQYFGPGTRLTVL.

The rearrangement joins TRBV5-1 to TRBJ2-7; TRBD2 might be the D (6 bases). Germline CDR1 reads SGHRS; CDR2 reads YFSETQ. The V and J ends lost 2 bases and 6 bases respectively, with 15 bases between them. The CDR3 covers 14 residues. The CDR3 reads CASSFSGEALEQYF. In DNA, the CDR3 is TGCGCCAGCAGCTTCTCGGGAGAGGCCCTCGAGCAGTACTTC.

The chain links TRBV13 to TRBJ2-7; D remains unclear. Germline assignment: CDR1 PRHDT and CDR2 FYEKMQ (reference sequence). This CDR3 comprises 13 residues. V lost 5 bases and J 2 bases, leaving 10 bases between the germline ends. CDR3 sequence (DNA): TGTGCCAGCAGCACTTCGGTCCCCTACGAGCAGTACGTC. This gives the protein CASSTSVPYEQYV.

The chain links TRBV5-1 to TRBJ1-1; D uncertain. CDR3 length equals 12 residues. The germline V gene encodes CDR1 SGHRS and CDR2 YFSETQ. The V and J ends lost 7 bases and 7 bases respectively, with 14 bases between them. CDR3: CASGEKLSEAFF. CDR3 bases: TGCGCCAGCGGAGAAAAATTAAGTGAAGCTTTCTTT.

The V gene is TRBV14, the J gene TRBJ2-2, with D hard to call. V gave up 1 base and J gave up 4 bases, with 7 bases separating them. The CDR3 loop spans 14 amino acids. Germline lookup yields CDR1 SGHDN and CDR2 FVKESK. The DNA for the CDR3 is TGTGCCAGCAGCCAAGTTAGATCCACCGGGGAGCTGTTTTTT. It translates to CASSQVRSTGELFF.

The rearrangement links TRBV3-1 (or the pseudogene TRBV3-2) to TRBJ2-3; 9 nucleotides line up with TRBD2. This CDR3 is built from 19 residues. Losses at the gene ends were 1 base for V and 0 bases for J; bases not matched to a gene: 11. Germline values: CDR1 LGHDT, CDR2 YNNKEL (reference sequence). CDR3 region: CASSQGAGGGAGSTDTQYF. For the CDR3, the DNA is TGTGCCAGCAGCCAAGGAGCGGGGGGAGGGGCCGGGAGCACAGATACGCAGTATTTT.

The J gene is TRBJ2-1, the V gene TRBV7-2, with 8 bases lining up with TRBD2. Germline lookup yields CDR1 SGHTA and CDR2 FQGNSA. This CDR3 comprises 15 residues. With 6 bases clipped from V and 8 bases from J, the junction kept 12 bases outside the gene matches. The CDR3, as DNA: TGTGCCAGCAGTCCGGGACTAGGTCGGGGCGATGAGCAGTTCTTC. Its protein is CASSPGLGRGDEQFF.

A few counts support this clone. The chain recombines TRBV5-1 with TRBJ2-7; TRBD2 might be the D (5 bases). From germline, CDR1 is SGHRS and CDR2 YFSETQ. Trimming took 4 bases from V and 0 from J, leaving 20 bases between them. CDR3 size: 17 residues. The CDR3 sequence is CASSPGLGEKISYEQYV. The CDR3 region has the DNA TGCGCCAGCAGCCCCGGGTTGGGAGAGAAAATCTCCTACGAGCAGTACGTC.

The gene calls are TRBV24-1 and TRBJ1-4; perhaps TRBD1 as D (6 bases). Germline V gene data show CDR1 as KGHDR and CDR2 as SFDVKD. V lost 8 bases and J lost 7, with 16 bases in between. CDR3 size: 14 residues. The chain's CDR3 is CATTPRGGGEKLFF. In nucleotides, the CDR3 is TGTGCCACCACTCCGAGGGGGGGTGGTGAAAAACTGTTTTTT.

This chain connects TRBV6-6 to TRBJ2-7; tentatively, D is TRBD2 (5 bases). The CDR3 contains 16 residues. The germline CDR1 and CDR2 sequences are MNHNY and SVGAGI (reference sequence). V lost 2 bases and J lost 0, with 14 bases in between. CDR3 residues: CASSYDRAGNSYEQYV. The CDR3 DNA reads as TGTGCCAGCAGTTACGACCGCGCGGGCAACTCCTACGAGCAGTACGTC.

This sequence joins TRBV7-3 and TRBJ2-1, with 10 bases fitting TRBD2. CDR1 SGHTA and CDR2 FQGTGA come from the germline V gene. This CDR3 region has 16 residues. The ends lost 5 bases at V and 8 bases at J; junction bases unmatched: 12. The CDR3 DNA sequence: TGTGCCAGCAGCCGGGCGCCTAGCGGGAGTAGTTATGAGCAGTTCTTC. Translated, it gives CASSRAPSGSSYEQFF.

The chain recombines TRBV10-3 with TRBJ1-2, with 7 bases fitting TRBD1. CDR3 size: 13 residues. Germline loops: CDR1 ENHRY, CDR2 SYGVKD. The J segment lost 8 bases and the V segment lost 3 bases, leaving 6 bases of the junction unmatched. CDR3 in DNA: TGTGCCATCAGTGAAATGCAGGGGGTAGGCTACACCTTC. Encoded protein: CAISEMQGVGYTF.

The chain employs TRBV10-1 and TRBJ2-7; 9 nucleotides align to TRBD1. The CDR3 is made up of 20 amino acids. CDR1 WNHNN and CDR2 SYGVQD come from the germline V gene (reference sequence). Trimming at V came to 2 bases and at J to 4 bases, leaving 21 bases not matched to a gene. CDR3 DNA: TGCGCCAGCAGTGAGCCACAGGGGGCAGCTCTCCTCCATAAACGGTACGAGCAGTACGTC. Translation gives CASSEPQGAALLHKRYEQYV.

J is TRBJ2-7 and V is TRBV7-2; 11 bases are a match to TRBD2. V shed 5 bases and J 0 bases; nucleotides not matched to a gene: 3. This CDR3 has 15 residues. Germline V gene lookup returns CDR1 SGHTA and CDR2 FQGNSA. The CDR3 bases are TGTGCCAGCAGCCAAGGACTAGCGGGCTCCTACGAGCAGTACTTC. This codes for CASSQGLAGSYEQYF.

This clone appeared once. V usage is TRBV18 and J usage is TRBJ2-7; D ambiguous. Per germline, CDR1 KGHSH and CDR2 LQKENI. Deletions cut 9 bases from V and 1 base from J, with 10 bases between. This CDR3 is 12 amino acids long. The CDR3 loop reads CASAVQSYEQYF. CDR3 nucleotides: TGTGCCAGTGCGGTCCAATCCTACGAGCAGTACTTC.

CDR3 DNA sequence: TGTGCCACCAGTCGACAGGGAGCCTACAATGAGCAGTTCTTC. Translation gives CATSRQGAYNEQFF. The chain links TRBV15 to TRBJ2-1; 7 nucleotides agree with TRBD1. The CDR3 runs 14 residues. Germline-derived CDR1 and CDR2 are LNHNV and YYDKDF (reference sequence). J gave up 2 bases and V 6 bases, and 4 bases lay outside the gene matches.

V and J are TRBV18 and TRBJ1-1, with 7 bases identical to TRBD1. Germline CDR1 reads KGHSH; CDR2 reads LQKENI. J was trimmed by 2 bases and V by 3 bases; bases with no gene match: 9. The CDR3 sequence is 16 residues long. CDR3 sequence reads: CASSPFLDRANTEAFF. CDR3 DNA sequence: TGTGCCAGCTCACCCTTCCTAGACAGGGCCAACACTGAAGCTTTCTTT.

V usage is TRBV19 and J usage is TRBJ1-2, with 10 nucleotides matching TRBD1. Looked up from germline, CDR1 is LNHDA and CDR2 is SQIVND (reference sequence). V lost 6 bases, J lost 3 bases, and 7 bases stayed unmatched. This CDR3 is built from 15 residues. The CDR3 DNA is TGTGCCAGTAGCCTCCGGGACAGGGGAGACTATGGCTACACCTTC. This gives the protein CASSLRDRGDYGYTF.

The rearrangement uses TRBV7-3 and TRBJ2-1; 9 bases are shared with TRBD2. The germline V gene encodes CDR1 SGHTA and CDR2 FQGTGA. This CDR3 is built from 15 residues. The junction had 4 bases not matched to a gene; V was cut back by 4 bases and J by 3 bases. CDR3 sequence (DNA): TGTGCCAGCAGCTCTAGCGGGGCCCGCTACAATGAGCAGTTCTTC. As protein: CASSSSGARYNEQFF.

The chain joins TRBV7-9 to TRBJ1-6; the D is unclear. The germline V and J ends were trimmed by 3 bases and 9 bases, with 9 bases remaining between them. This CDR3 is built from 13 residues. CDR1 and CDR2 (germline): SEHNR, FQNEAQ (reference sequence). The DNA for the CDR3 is TGTGCCAGCAGCTTCGTTGAGGGTTCACCCCTCCACTTT. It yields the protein CASSFVEGSPLHF.

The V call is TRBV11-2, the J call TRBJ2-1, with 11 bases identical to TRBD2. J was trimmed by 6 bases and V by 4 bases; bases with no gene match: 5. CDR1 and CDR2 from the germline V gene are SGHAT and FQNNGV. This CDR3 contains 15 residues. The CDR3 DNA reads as TGTGCCAGCAGCTCATACGGGACTAGCGGCAATGAGCAGTTCTTC. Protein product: CASSSYGTSGNEQFF.

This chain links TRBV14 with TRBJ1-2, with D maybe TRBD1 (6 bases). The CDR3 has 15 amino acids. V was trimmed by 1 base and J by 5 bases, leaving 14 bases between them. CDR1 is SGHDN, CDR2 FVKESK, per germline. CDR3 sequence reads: CASSQVAGEFYGYTF. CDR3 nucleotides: TGTGCCAGCAGCCAAGTGGCAGGGGAGTTTTATGGCTACACCTTC.

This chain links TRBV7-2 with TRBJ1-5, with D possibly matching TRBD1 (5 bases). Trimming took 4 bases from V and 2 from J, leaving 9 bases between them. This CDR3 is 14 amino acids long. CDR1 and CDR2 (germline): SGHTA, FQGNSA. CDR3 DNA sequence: TGTGCCAGCAGCTCAGGGTTGGGCAATCAGCCCCAGCATTTT. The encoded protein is CASSSGLGNQPQHF.

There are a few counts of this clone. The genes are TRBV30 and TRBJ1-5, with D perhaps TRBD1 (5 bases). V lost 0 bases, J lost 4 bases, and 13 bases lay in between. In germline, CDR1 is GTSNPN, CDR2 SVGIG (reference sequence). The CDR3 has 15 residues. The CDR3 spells CAWSVRQGLNQPQHF. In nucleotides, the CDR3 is TGTGCCTGGAGTGTACGGCAGGGTCTGAATCAGCCCCAGCATTTT. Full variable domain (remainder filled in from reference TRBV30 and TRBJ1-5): SQTIHQWPATLVQPVGSPLSLECTVEGTSNPNLYWYRQAAGRGLQLLFYSVGIGQISSEVPQNLSASRPQDRQFILSSKKLLLSDSGFYLCAWSVRQGLNQPQHFGDGTRLSIL.

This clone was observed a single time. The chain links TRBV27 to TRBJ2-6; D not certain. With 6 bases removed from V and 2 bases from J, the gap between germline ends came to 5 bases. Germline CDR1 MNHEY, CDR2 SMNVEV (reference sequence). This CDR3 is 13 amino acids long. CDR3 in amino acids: CASRYTGANVLTF. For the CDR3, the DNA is TGTGCCAGCAGGTATACTGGGGCCAACGTCCTGACTTTC.

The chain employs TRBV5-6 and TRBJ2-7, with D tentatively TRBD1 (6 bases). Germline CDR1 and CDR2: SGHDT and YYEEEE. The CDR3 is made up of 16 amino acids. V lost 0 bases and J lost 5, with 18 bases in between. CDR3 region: CASSLAKGVFGDEQYV. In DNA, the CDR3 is TGTGCCAGCAGCTTGGCCAAGGGGGTCTTCGGCGACGAGCAGTACGTC.